This entry features one T cell receptor (beta chain) sequence. The germline gives CDR1 SGHTA, CDR2 FQGTGA. The CDR3 runs to 15 residues. The authors ran a second PCR of roughly 6 to 11 cycles using a sample-barcoded 5' primer and a J-beta primer mix. Samples each returned at least 2.5 million CDR3-containing paired-end reads. TCRdb reprocessed the 5' RACE reads with MiXCR, giving one entry per CDR3 protein. The sample includes about 750,000 distinct CDR3 sequences, roughly 53% of them seen just once. The sample is drawn from a study of blood T cells in healthy people across ages. All donors came from Russia, were Caucasian and healthy, and spanned ages 6 to 90.

The V call is TRBV7-3, the J call TRBJ2-4; TRBD1 might be the D (5 bases). The J call may be in error: the DNA end matches TRBJ2-7 better. Sequencing used blood. This TCR was sampled from an elderly man in good health. The CDR3 sequence: CASSLTAGPLNEQYF. As DNA, the CDR3 is TGTGCCAGCAGCTTAACGGCAGGGCCCCTCAACGAGCAGTACTTC.